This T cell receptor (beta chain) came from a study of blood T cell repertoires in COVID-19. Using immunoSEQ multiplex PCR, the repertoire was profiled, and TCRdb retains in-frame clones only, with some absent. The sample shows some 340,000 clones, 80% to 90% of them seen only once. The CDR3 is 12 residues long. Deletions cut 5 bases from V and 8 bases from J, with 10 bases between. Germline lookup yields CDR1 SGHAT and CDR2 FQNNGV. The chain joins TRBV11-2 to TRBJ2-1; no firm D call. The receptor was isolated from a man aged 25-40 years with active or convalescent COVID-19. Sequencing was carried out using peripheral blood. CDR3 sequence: CASSRFAHEQFF. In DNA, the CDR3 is TGTGCCAGCAGCCGGTTTGCCCATGAGCAGTTCTTC.